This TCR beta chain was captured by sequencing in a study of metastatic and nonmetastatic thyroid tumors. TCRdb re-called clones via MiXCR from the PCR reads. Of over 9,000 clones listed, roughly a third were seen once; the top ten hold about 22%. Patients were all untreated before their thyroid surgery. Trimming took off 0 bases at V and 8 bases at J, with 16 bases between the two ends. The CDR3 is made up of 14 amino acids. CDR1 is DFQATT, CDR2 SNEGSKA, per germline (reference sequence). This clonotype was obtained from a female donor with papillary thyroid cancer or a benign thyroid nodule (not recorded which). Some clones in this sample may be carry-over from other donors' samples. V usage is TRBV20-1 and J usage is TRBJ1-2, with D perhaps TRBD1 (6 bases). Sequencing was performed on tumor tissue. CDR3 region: CSARDGAGEVGYTF. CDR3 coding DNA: TGCAGTGCTAGAGATGGTGCAGGGGAGGTCGGCTACACCTTC.